One sample yielded the 5 T cell receptor beta chains listed below, sequenced in a study of T cells after yellow fever vaccination. TCRdb re-called the 5' RACE reads with MiXCR, one entry per CDR3 protein. Counted here are under 150,000 distinct CDR3 sequences, roughly 8.2% occurring once; the ten biggest clones make up around 0.73%. The sample consisted of CD4+ T cells sorted from PBMCs, taken 5 days after the yellow fever booster vaccination. These receptor sequences come from a man younger than 40 who received the YFV17D yellow fever vaccine.

There are many counts of this clonotype. A junction boundary mismatches the germline segment, possibly from a read error. The chain has TRBV12-3 or TRBV12-4 and TRBJ1-1, with TRBD1 as a possible D gene (5 bases). There are 12 residues in the CDR3. This CDR3 is CASIGGNSEAFF. The DNA of the CDR3 is TGTGCCAGCATTGGGGGGAACTCTGAAGCTTTCTTT.

This clonotype was detected a few times. The J gene is TRBJ2-5, the V gene TRBV5-1; 8 positions agree with TRBD1. With V trimmed by 0 bases and J by 2 bases, 9 bases remained unmatched. This CDR3 spans 17 amino acids. Germline V CDR1 and CDR2: SGHRS, YFSETQ. The CDR3 DNA sequence: TGCGCCAGCAGCTTGGGGGGAACAGGGGGGAGACAAGAGACCCAGTACTTC. Translating it yields CASSLGGTGGRQETQYF.

The table lists this clonotype with many counts. The chain is built from TRBV18 and TRBJ2-7; D is possibly TRBD1 or TRBD2 (5 bases each). CDR1 is KGHSH, CDR2 LQKENI, per germline. V was shortened by 0 bases and J by 4 bases, with 10 bases between the two germline ends. This CDR3 comprises 14 residues. The CDR3 nucleotides read TGTGCCAGCTCACCACCTTCGGGACGTTACGAGCAGTACTTC. Its protein product is CASSPPSGRYEQYF.

This clonotype was recorded many times. V usage is TRBV28 and J usage is TRBJ2-3; D is unclear. CDR1 and CDR2 (germline): MDHEN, SYDVKM. The CDR3 runs 16 residues. V lost 3 bases, J lost 0 bases, and 13 bases lay in between. CDR3 loop: CASSFWALQSTDTQYF. In DNA form, the CDR3 reads TGTGCCAGCAGTTTTTGGGCCCTACAGAGCACAGATACGCAGTATTTT. Complete variable domain (other parts from reference TRBV28 and TRBJ2-3): DVKVTQSSRYLVKRTGEKVFLECVQDMDHENMFWYRQDPGLGLRLIYFSYDVKMKEKGDIPEGYSVSREKKERFSLILESASTNQTSMYLCASSFWALQSTDTQYFGPGTRLTVL.

This clonotype has ten or more counts. The rearrangement joins TRBV5-6 to TRBJ2-1, with TRBD1 matching over 8 bases. J lost 7 bases, V lost 5 bases, and 8 bases had no gene match. Germline CDR1 reads SGHDT; CDR2 reads YYEEEE. CDR3 size: 14 residues. DNA of the CDR3: TGTGCCAGCAGAGACAGGGGTGGTTGGAATGAGCAGTTCTTC. This codes for CASRDRGGWNEQFF.